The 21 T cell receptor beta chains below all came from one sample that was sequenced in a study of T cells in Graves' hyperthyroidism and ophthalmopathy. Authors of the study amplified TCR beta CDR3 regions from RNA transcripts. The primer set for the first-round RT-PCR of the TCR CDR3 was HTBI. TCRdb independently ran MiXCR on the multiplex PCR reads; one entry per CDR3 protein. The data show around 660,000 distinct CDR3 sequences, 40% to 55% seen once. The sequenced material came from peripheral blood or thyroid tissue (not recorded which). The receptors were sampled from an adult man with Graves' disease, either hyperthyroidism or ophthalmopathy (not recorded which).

CDR3 nucleotides: TGTGCCAGCAGCCAAGTCATGTCGGGGCCTTACGAGCAGTACTTC. Its translation: CASSQVMSGPYEQYF. The gene calls are TRBV7-8 and TRBJ2-7; D may be TRBD1 or TRBD2 (5 bases each). The V gene's germline CDR1 is SGHVS and CDR2 FQNEAQ. The CDR3 is 15 amino acids. Trimming left V 5 bases short and J 4 bases short, with 18 bases between.

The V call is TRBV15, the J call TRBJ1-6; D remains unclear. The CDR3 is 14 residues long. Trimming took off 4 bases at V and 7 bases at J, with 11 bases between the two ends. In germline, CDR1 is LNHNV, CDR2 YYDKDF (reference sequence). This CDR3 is CATSNAAPNSPLHF. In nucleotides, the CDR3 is TGTGCCACCAGCAACGCAGCGCCGAATTCACCCCTCCACTTT.

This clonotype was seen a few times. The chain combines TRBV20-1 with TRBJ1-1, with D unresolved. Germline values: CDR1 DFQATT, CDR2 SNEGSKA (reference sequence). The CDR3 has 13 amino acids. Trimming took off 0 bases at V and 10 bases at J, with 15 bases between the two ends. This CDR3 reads CSARDWGAALAFF. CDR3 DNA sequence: TGCAGTGCTAGAGATTGGGGTGCCGCGTTAGCTTTCTTT.

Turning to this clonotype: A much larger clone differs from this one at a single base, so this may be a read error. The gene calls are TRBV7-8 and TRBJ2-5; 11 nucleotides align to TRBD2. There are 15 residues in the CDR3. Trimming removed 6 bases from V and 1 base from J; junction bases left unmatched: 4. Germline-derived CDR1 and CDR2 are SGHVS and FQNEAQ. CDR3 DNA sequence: TGTGCCAGCAGGATGGGACTAGCGGTCCAAGAGACCCAGTACTTC. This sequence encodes CASRMGLAVQETQYF.

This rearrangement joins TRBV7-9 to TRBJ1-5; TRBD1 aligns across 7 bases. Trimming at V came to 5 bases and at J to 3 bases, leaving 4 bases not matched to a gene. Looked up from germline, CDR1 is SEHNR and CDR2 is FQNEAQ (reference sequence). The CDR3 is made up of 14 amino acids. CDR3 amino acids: CASSRQGINQPQHF. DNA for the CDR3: TGTGCCAGCAGCCGACAGGGCATCAATCAGCCCCAGCATTTT.

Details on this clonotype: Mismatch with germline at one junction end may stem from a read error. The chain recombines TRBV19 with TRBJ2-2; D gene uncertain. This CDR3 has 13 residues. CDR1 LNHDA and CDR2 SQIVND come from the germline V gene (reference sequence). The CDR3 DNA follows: TGTGCCAGCACCCTTTGGAACGCCGGGGAGCTGTTTTTT. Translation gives CASTLWNAGELFF. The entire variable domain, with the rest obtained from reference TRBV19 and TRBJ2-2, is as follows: DGGITQSPKYLFRKEGQNVTLSCEQNLNHDAMYWYRQDPGQGLRLIYYSQIVNDFQKGDIAEGYSVSREKKESFPLTVTSAQKNPTAFYLCASTLWNAGELFFGEGSRLTVL.

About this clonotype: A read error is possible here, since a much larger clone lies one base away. The CDR3 reads CAIKPSNTEAFF. CDR3 sequence (DNA): TGTGCCATCAAGCCATCGAACACTGAAGCTTTCTTT. The V gene is TRBV14, the J gene TRBJ1-1, with D unresolved. The germline CDR1 and CDR2 sequences are SGHDN and FVKESK. Trimming took 10 bases from V and 1 from J, leaving 10 bases between them. The CDR3 runs to 12 residues.

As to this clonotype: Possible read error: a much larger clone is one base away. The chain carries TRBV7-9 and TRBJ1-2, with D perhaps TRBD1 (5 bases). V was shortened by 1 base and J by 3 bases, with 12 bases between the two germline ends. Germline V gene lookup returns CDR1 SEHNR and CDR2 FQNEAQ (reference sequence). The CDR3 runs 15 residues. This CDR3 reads CASSLVGLLYYGYTF. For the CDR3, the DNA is TGTGCCAGCAGCTTAGTGGGACTCCTTTACTATGGCTACACCTTC.

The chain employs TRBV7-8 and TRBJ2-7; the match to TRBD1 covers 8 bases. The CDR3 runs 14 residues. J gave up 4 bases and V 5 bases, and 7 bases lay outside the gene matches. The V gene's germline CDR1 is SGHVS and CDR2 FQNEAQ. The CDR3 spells CASSAQGAPYEQYF. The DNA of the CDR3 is TGTGCCAGCAGCGCGCAGGGGGCACCATACGAGCAGTACTTC.

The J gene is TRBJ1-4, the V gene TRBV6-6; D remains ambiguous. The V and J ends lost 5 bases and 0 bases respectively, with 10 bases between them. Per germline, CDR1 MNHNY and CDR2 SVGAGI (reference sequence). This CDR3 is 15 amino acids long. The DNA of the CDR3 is TGTGCCAGCAGTGAAACATTTGCAACTAATGAAAAACTGTTTTTT. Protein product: CASSETFATNEKLFF.

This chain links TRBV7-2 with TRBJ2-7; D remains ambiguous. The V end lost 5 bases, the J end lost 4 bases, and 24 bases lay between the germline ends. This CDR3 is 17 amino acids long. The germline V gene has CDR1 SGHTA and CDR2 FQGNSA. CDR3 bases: TGTGCCAGCAGCGCGCGTAGCCGACTTGGTTTCCAATACGAGCAGTACTTC. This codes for CASSARSRLGFQYEQYF.

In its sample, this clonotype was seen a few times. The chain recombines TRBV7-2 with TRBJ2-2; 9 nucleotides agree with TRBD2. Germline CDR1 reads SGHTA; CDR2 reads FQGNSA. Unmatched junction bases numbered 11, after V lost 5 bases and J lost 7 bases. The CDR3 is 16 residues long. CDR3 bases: TGTGCCAGCAGCGCGCGGGGGGGCCGGGGTATCGGGGAGCTGTTTTTT. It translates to CASSARGGRGIGELFF. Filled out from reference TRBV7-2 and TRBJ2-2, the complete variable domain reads GAGVSQSPSNKVTEKGKDVELRCDPISGHTALYWYRQSLGQGLEFLIYFQGNSAPDKSGLPSDRFSAERTGGSVSTLTIQRTQQEDSAVYLCASSARGGRGIGELFFGEGSRLTVL.

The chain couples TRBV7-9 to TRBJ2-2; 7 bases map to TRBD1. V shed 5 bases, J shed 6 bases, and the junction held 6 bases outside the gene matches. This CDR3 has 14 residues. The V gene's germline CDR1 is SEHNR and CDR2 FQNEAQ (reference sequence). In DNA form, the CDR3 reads TGTGCCAGCAGCACACAGGGGTTCGCCGGGGAGCTGTTTTTT. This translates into CASSTQGFAGELFF.

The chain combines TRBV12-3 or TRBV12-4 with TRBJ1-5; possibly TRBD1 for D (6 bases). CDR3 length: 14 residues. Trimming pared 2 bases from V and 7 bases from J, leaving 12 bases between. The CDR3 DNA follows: TGTGCCAGCAGTTTAAGGGACATTTACCAGCCCCAGCATTTT. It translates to CASSLRDIYQPQHF.

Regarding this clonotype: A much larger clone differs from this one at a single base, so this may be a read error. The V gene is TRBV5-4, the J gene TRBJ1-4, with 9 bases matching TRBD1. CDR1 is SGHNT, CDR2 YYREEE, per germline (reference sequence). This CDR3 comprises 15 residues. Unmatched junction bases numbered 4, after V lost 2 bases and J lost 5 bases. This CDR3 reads CASSFAGTGNEKLFF. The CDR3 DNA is TGTGCCAGCAGCTTCGCCGGGACAGGGAATGAAAAACTGTTTTTT.

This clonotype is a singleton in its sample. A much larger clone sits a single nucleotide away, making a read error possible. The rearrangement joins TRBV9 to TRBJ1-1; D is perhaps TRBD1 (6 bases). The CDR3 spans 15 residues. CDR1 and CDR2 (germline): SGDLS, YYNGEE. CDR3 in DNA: TGTGTCAGCAGCGTGTGGGGGGGCGCGGACACTGAAGCTTTCTTT. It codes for CVSSVWGGADTEAFF.

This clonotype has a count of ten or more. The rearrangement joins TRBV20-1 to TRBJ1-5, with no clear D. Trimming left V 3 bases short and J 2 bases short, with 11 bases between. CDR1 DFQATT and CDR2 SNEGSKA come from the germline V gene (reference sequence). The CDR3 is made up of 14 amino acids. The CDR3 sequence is CSASFGGRNQPQHF. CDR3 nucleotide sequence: TGCAGTGCTAGCTTCGGAGGGCGCAATCAGCCCCAGCATTTT.

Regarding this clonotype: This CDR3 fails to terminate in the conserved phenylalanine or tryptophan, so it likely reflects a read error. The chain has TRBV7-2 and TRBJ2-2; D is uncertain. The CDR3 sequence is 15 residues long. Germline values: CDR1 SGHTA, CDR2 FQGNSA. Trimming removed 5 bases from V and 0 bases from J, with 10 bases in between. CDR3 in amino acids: CASSQRPANTGELFS. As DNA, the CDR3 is TGTGCCAGCAGCCAACGACCGGCGAACACCGGGGAGCTGTTTAGT.

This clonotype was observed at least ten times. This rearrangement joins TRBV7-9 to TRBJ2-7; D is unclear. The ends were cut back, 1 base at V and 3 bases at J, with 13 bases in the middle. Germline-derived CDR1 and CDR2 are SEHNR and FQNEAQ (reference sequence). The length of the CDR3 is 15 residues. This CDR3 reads CASSLGTPGLYEQYF. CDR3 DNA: TGTGCCAGCAGCTTAGGGACGCCGGGTCTCTACGAGCAGTACTTC.

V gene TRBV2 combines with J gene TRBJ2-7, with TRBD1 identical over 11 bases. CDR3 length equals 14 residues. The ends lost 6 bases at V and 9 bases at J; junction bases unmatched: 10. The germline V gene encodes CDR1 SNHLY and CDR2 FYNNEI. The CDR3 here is CASSDRDRGKSQYF. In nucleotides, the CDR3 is TGTGCCAGCAGCGACCGGGACAGGGGGAAGTCGCAGTACTTC.

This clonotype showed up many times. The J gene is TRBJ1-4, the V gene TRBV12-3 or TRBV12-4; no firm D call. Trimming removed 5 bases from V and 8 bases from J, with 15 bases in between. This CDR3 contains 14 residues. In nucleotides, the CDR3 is TGTGCCAGCAGTGCCGTCGGGCTTCGGGAAAAACTGTTTTTT. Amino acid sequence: CASSAVGLREKLFF.